A selection of T cell receptor beta chains follows, all from one sample in a study of T cell changes during pregnancy in multiple sclerosis. TCRdb keeps only in-frame clones here, not all; method: immunoSEQ multiplex PCR. The sample contains 15,000 to 25,000 clones, 80% to 90% of which appear only once. Specimen: CD8+ T cells from peripheral blood mononuclear cells, collected after pregnancy. The receptors stem from a female donor in good health, enrolled as a control in a pregnancy study. The CDR3 runs from the conserved cysteine through the conserved F or W. Size is omitted from some rows. Given values are once, few, many or a class for expanded clones.

>TRBJ1-1|-|TRBV6-4
CASSDSANTEAFF
>TRBJ1-1|-|TRBV29-1
CSVGGTEAFF
>TRBJ1-1|-|TRBV29-1
CSVEGQGTEAFF
>TRBJ2-7|-|TRBV15
CATSRDGGSYEQYF
>TRBJ2-6|once|TRBV2
CASSRQGAHDGGANVLTF
>TRBJ2-2|once|TRBV7-6
CASIPRGGKNTGELFF
>TRBJ1-1|-|TRBV15
CATSTPAEGTEAFF
>TRBJ2-1|-|TRBV19
CASSINLLKRGINEQFF
>TRBJ1-1|once|TRBV19
CASSMGFEAFF
>TRBJ2-5|-|TRBV19
CASSLDWEETQYF
>TRBJ2-1|-|TRBV13
CASSIGTGLTYNEQFF
>TRBJ1-1|few|TRBV4-3
CASSQTEGSGTEAFF
>TRBJ2-1|-|TRBV9
CASGGAYNEQFF
>TRBJ2-6|-|TRBV10-3
CAISTTGDSSGANVLTF
>TRBJ2-7|-|TRBV27
CASSSAGVRGQYF
>TRBJ2-1|-|TRBV6-4
CASSGSSFGNEQFF
>TRBJ2-7|-|TRBV19
CASSTKDRGDEQYF
>TRBJ1-5|few|TRBV18
CASSPEGQSSNQPQHF
>TRBJ2-1|-|TRBV4-3
CASSPRLAGDAYNEQFF